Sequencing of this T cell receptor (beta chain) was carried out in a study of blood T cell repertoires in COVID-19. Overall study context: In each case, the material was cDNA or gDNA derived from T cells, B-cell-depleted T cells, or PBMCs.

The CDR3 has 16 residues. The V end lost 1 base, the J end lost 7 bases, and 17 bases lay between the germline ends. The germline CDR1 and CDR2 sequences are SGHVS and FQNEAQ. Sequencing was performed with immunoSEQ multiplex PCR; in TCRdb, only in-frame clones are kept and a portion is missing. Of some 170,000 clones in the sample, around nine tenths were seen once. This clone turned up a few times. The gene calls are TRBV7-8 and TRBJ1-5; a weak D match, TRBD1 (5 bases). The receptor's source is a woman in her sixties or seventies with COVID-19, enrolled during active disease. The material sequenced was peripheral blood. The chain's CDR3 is CASSLGGRPGRQPQHF. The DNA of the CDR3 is TGTGCCAGCAGCTTAGGGGGCAGACCAGGGAGGCAGCCCCAGCATTTT.